Each of the 22 T cell receptor beta chains below was sequenced from the same sample in a study of OX40 agonist ivuxolimab in advanced cancers. Here immunoSEQ multiplex PCR was the method, and the copy in TCRdb shows in-frame clones only, minus some. Seen here are tens of thousands of clones, approximately 87% observed once, and the top ten hold 5.5% to 7.5%. The specimen comprised CD4+ or CD8+ T cells sorted from blood, sampled in a trial of the OX40 agonist ivuxolimab. These TCRs come from an adult with an advanced solid tumor such as melanoma, head and neck, liver or kidney cancer.

To note about this clone: This specimen includes other DNA sequences encoding the same CDR3. The chain uses TRBV18 and TRBJ2-3; D unclear. Deletions cut 0 bases from V and 3 bases from J, with 4 bases between. The CDR3 spans 13 residues. In germline, CDR1 is KGHSH, CDR2 LQKENI. CDR3 region: CASSPPGTDTQYF. The CDR3 region has the DNA TGTGCCAGCTCACCACCGGGAACAGATACGCAGTATTTT.

This clone was detected only a few times. The chain's CDR3 is CATKGQGGQPQHF. The CDR3 region has the DNA TGTGCCACCAAGGGACAGGGCGGTCAGCCCCAGCATTTT. The V and J genes are TRBV2 and TRBJ1-5; 9 bases are shared with TRBD1. This CDR3 has 13 amino acids. The junction had 7 bases not matched to a gene; V was cut back by 10 bases and J by 6 bases. From germline, CDR1 is SNHLY and CDR2 FYNNEI. Filled out from reference TRBV2 and TRBJ1-5, the complete variable domain reads EPEVTQTPSHQVTQMGQEVILRCVPISNHLYFYWYRQILGQKVEFLVSFYNNEISEKSEIFDDQFSVERPDGSNFTLKIRSTKLEDSAMYFCATKGQGGQPQHFGDGTRLSIL.

The J gene is TRBJ1-1, the V gene TRBV28; no clear D gene. The CDR3 sequence is 14 residues long. The V gene's germline CDR1 is MDHEN and CDR2 SYDVKM. The germline V and J ends were trimmed by 3 bases and 4 bases, with 12 bases remaining between them. The DNA for the CDR3 is TGTGCCAGCAGTTTTAGGGCGCTGGGCACTGAAGCTTTCTTT. Translated: CASSFRALGTEAFF. The full variable domain, rest sourced from reference TRBV28 and TRBJ1-1, is DVKVTQSSRYLVKRTGEKVFLECVQDMDHENMFWYRQDPGLGLRLIYFSYDVKMKEKGDIPEGYSVSREKKERFSLILESASTNQTSMYLCASSFRALGTEAFFGQGTRLTVV.

This chain uses TRBV4-3 with TRBJ2-7; 7 bases agree with TRBD1. V lost 0 bases, J lost 9 bases, and 11 bases stayed unmatched. CDR3 size: 15 residues. From germline, CDR1 is LGHNA and CDR2 YSLEER. The CDR3, as DNA: TGCGCCAGCAGCCAAGACGTCCGACAGGGTCGTGGGCAGTACTTC. Its protein product is CASSQDVRQGRGQYF.

This clone was found a few times. The rearrangement links TRBV15 to TRBJ1-2; D is ambiguous. CDR1 is LNHNV, CDR2 YYDKDF, per germline (reference sequence). Trimming pared 5 bases from V and 4 bases from J, leaving 17 bases between. The CDR3 covers 15 residues. CDR3 region: CATSPNPSGGYGYTF. In DNA, the CDR3 is TGTGCCACCAGCCCCAACCCTAGCGGCGGCTATGGCTACACCTTC.

V is TRBV7-9 and J is TRBJ1-6; TRBD1 agrees at 8 bases. CDR1 and CDR2 (germline): SEHNR, FQNEAQ (reference sequence). The CDR3 is made up of 13 amino acids. With V trimmed by 5 bases and J by 9 bases, 3 bases remained unmatched. The CDR3 spells CASSLTGGSPLHF. The CDR3 coding sequence is TGTGCCAGCAGCCTTACAGGGGGTTCACCCCTCCACTTT.

V gene TRBV2 combines with J gene TRBJ2-3; TRBD1 aligns across 12 bases. The germline V gene encodes CDR1 SNHLY and CDR2 FYNNEI. The CDR3 has 14 residues. After removal of 6 bases from V and 5 bases from J, the junction contained 3 bases not matched to a gene. The CDR3 nucleotides are TGTGCCAGCAGAGGGACAGGGGGCCGAGATACGCAGTATTTT. Its protein is CASRGTGGRDTQYF.

This chain joins TRBV20-1 and TRBJ1-4; D uncertain. Germline assignment: CDR1 DFQATT and CDR2 SNEGSKA (reference sequence). The V and J ends lost 4 bases and 11 bases respectively, with 11 bases between them. The CDR3 is made up of 11 amino acids. CDR3 bases: TGCAGTGCTACCCCGTCTGGTAAACTGTTTTTT. Translated: CSATPSGKLFF.

The chain combines TRBV9 with TRBJ1-3; D is ambiguous. V gave up 0 bases and J gave up 0 bases, with 4 bases separating them. CDR1 is SGDLS, CDR2 YYNGEE, per germline. The length of the CDR3 is 14 residues. The CDR3 protein is CASSVDSSGNTIYF. In nucleotides, the CDR3 is TGTGCCAGCAGCGTAGATAGCTCTGGAAACACCATATATTTT.

J is TRBJ1-1 and V is TRBV10-2; TRBD1 might be the D (5 bases). Trimming cost V 10 bases and J 4 bases, with 16 bases left between them. Germline values: CDR1 WSHSY, CDR2 SAAADI. The CDR3 is 13 amino acids. The CDR3 spells CATTGAWGTEAFF. The DNA of the CDR3 is TGCGCCACAACCGGGGCCTGGGGCACTGAAGCTTTCTTT.

This chain links TRBV6-4 with TRBJ2-2, with D possibly being TRBD2 (5 bases). This CDR3 comprises 15 residues. Germline loops: CDR1 MRHNA, CDR2 SNTAGT. V lost 8 bases and J lost 0, with 13 bases in between. CDR3 sequence (DNA): TGTGCCAGCGCGGGCCGTTCCCCGAACACCGGGGAGCTGTTTTTT. Its protein is CASAGRSPNTGELFF.

V is TRBV10-3 and J is TRBJ1-5; D gene ambiguous. V lost 4 bases and J 4 bases, leaving 11 bases between the germline ends. The CDR3 is 14 amino acids. Germline-derived CDR1 and CDR2 are ENHRY and SYGVKD. The CDR3 DNA follows: TGTGCCATCAGTGTTTCGGGCGGTAATCAGCCCCAGCATTTT. Amino acid sequence: CAISVSGGNQPQHF.

The chain is built from TRBV7-9 and TRBJ1-1; 7 bases match TRBD1. CDR1 SEHNR and CDR2 FQNEAQ come from the germline V gene (reference sequence). Trimming took 6 bases from V and 2 from J; bases not matched to a gene: 9. The CDR3 spans 15 residues. The CDR3 protein is CASSITGAHNTEAFF. In nucleotides, the CDR3 is TGTGCCAGCAGTATAACAGGGGCCCACAACACTGAAGCTTTCTTT.

V gene TRBV29-1 combines with J gene TRBJ1-3; D remains ambiguous. The V gene lost 5 bases and the J gene lost 4 bases, with 9 bases spanning the gap. Germline loops: CDR1 SQVTM, CDR2 ANQGSEA. The CDR3 has 12 amino acids. CDR3 DNA sequence: TGCAGCGTTCAAGGGCTCGGAAACACCATATATTTT. Amino acid sequence: CSVQGLGNTIYF.

The chain couples TRBV21-1 to TRBJ2-1; TRBD1 is the table's D call, not checked against the DNA. TRBV21-1 is recorded as a pseudogene. The CDR3 runs 16 residues. CDR3 loop: CASSKAIRQGKGEQFF. The CDR3 DNA reads as TGTGCCAGCAGCAAAGCGATACGACAGGGGAAGGGCGAGCAGTTCTTC.

The V and J genes are TRBV12-5 and TRBJ1-1; tentatively, D is TRBD1 (5 bases). V lost 9 bases, J lost 4 bases, and 12 bases lay in between. The germline CDR1 and CDR2 sequences are LGHNT and FRNRAP. There are 12 residues in the CDR3. This chain's CDR3 is CASSGLRTEAFF. The CDR3 nucleotides are TGTGCTAGCTCAGGGTTGCGCACTGAAGCTTTCTTT.

The J gene is TRBJ1-2, the V gene TRBV30; D call uncertain. V gave up 0 bases and J gave up 5 bases, with 16 bases separating them. CDR3 length: 15 amino acids. CDR1 and CDR2 (germline): GTSNPN, SVGIG (reference sequence). The CDR3 sequence: CAWSVRRLGFYGYTF. CDR3 DNA: TGTGCCTGGAGTGTAAGGCGTCTGGGGTTTTATGGCTACACCTTC.

V usage is TRBV5-1 and J usage is TRBJ1-6; D remains ambiguous. V was pared by 0 bases and J by 9 bases, with 16 bases between. Germline V CDR1 and CDR2: SGHRS, YFSETQ. This CDR3 comprises 16 residues. Here the CDR3 DNA reads TGCGCCAGCAGCTTGGTAGATCCAGGCTCGAGTTCACCCCTCCACTTT. Translation gives CASSLVDPGSSSPLHF.

V usage is TRBV7-9 and J usage is TRBJ2-3; D is uncertain. CDR3 length equals 14 residues. The germline V and J ends were trimmed by 4 bases and 5 bases, with 13 bases remaining between them. Germline lookup yields CDR1 SEHNR and CDR2 FQNEAQ (reference sequence). The CDR3 region is CASSSLETLDTQYF. CDR3 DNA sequence: TGTGCCAGCAGCTCACTCGAGACCTTAGATACGCAGTATTTT.

The rearrangement links TRBV6-5 to TRBJ2-7; no clear D. CDR3 length: 16 amino acids. CDR1 and CDR2 (germline): MNHEY, SVGAGI. The V gene lost 2 bases and the J gene lost 0 bases, with 14 bases spanning the gap. CDR3 in amino acids: CASSYLAGFPSYEQYF. In DNA, the CDR3 is TGTGCCAGCAGTTACCTCGCCGGATTTCCCTCCTACGAGCAGTACTTC.

The chain carries TRBV6-6 and TRBJ1-2, with a weak D call TRBD1 (5 bases). This CDR3 spans 12 amino acids. Germline V CDR1 and CDR2: MNHNY, SVGAGI (reference sequence). Trimming removed 6 bases at V and 3 bases at J, with 8 bases between. CDR3 DNA: TGTGCCAGCAGACTACAGGACTATGGCTACACCTTC. This gives the protein CASRLQDYGYTF.

The chain recombines TRBV7-9 with TRBJ2-7, with 8 bases identical to TRBD1. The CDR3 has 14 residues. V trimming: 4 bases; J trimming: 6 bases; junction bases outside the gene matches: 8. Germline V gives CDR1 SEHNR, CDR2 FQNEAQ (reference sequence). The CDR3 nucleotides are TGTGCCAGCAGCTCCCACAGGGGGAGAGGCGAGCAGTACTTC. Translated: CASSSHRGRGEQYF.